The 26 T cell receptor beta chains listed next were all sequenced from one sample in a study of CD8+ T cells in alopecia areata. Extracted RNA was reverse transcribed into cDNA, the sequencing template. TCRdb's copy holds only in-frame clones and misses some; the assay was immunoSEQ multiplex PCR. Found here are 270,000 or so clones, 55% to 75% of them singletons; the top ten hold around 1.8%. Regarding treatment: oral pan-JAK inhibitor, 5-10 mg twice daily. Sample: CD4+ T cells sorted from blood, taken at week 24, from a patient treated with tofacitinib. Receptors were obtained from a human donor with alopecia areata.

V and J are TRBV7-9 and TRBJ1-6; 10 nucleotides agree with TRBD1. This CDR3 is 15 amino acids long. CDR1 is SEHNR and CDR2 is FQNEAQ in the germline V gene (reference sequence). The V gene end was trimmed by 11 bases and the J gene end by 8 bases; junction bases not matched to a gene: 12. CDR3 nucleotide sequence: TGTGCCTCCCAGAGACAGGGGGCGTTCGATTCACCCCTCCACTTT. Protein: CASQRQGAFDSPLHF.

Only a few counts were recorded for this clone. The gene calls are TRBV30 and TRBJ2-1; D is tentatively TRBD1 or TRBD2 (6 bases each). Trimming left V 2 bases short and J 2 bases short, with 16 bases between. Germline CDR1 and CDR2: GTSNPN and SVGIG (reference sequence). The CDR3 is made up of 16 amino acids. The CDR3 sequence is CAWSFALGGTYNEQFF. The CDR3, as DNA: TGTGCCTGGAGTTTTGCTTTGGGGGGCACCTACAATGAGCAGTTCTTC.

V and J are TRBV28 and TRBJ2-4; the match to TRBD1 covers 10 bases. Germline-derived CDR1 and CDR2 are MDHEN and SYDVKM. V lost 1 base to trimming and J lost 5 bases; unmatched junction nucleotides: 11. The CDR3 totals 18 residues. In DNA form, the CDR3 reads TGTGCCAGCAGTTTATTTGGGACAGGGGTCGCACCCCAAAACATTCAGTACTTC. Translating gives CASSLFGTGVAPQNIQYF.

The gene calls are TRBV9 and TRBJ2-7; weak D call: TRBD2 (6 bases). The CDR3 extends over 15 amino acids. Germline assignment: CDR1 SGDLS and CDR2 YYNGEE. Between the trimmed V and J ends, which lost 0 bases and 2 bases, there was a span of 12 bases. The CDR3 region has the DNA TGTGCCAGCAGCGTAGAAGGTAGCGGAGCCTACGAGCAGTACTTC. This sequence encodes CASSVEGSGAYEQYF.

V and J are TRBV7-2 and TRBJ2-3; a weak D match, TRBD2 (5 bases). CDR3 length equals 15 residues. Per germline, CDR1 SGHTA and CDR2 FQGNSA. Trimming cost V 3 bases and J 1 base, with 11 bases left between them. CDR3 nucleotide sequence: TGTGCCAGCAGCTTGTTCGCCGGGGGCACAGATACGCAGTATTTT. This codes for CASSLFAGGTDTQYF.

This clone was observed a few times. As DNA, the CDR3 is TGCGCCAGCAGCTCCACCGGGTCAGCAGGACAAGAGACCCAGTACTTC. It encodes CASSSTGSAGQETQYF. The rearrangement uses TRBV5-1 and TRBJ2-5; D is unclear. This CDR3 region has 16 residues. V dropped 3 bases and J dropped 2 bases, with 17 bases sitting between them. Germline lookup yields CDR1 SGHRS and CDR2 YFSETQ.

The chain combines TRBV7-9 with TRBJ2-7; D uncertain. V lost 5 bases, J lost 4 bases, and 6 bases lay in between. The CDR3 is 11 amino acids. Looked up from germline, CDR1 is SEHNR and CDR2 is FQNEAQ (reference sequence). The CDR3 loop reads CASSPQYEQYF. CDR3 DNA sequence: TGTGCCAGCAGCCCTCAATACGAGCAGTACTTC.

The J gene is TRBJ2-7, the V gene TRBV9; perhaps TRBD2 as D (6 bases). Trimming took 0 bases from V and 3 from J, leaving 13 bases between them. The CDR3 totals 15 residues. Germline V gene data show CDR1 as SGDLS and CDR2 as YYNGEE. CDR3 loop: CASSVVGDSDYEQYF. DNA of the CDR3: TGTGCCAGCAGCGTAGTGGGGGACTCGGACTACGAGCAGTACTTC.

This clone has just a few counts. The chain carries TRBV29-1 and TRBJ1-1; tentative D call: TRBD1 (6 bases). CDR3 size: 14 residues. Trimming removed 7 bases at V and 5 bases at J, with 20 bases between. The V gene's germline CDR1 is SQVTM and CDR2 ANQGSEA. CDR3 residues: CSAITRGRGTEAFF. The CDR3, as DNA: TGCAGCGCCATTACTCGTGGGAGGGGGACTGAAGCTTTCTTT.

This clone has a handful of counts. The CDR3 loop is CATSRTGMNTEAFF. CDR3 bases: TGTGCCACCAGCAGAACAGGGATGAACACTGAAGCTTTCTTT. The chain joins TRBV15 to TRBJ1-1; D possibly corresponds to TRBD1 (6 bases). This CDR3 region has 14 residues. Germline CDR1 is LNHNV and CDR2 is YYDKDF (reference sequence). V lost 2 bases to trimming and J lost 0 bases, with 7 bases between them.

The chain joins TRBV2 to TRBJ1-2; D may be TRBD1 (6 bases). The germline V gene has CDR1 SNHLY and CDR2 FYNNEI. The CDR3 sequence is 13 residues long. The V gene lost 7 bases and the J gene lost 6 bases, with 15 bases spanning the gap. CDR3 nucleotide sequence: TGTGCCAGCAACCCAGGGGTCTTCGATGGCTACACCTTC. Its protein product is CASNPGVFDGYTF. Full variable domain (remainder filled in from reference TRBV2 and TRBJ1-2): EPEVTQTPSHQVTQMGQEVILRCVPISNHLYFYWYRQILGQKVEFLVSFYNNEISEKSEIFDDQFSVERPDGSNFTLKIRSTKLEDSAMYFCASNPGVFDGYTFGSGTRLTVV.

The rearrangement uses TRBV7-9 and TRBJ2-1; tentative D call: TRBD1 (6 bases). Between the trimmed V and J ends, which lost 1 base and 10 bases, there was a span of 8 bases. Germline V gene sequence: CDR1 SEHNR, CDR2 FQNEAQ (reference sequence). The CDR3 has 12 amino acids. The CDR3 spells CASSLERGEQFF. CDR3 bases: TGTGCCAGCAGCTTAGAGAGGGGGGAGCAGTTCTTC.

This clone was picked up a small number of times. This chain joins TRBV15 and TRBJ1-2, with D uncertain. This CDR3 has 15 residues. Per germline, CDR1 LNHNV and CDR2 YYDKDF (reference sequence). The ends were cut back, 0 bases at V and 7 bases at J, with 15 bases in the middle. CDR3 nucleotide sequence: TGTGCCACCAGCAGAGATAGGTGGCTTTTTGGTGGCTACACCTTC. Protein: CATSRDRWLFGGYTF.

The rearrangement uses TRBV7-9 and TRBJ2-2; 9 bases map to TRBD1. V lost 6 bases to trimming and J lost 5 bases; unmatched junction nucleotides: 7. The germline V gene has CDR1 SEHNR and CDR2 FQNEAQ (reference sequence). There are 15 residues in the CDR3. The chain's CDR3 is CASSFGQGQTGELFF. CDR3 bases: TGTGCCAGCAGTTTTGGACAGGGGCAGACCGGGGAGCTGTTTTTT.

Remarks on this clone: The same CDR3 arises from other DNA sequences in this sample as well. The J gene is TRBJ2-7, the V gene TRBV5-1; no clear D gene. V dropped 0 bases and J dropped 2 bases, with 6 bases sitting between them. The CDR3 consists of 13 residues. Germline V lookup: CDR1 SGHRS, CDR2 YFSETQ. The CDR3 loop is CASSLVGTYEQYF. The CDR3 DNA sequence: TGCGCCAGCAGCTTGGTAGGAACCTACGAGCAGTACTTC.

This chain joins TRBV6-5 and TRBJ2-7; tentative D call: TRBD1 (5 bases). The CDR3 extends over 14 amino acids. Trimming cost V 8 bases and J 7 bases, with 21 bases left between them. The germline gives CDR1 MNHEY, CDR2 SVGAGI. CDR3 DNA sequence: TGTGCCAGCCTAGGTACAGGCGACTCTCGGGAGCAGTACTTC. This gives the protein CASLGTGDSREQYF.

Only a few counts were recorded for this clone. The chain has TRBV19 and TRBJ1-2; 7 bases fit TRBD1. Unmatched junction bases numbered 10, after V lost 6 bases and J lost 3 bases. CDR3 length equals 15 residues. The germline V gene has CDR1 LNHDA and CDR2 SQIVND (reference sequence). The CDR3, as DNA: TGTGCCAGTAGAAGTATCCTTGGGACAGACTATGGCTACACCTTC. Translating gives CASRSILGTDYGYTF.

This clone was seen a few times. Here the CDR3 reads CASSLDRLSYGYTF. CDR3 nucleotides: TGTGCCAGCAGCTTAGACAGGCTTTCCTATGGCTACACCTTC. This chain joins TRBV7-2 and TRBJ1-2; D is perhaps TRBD1 (5 bases). The CDR3 sequence is 14 residues long. Trimming pared 1 base from V and 4 bases from J, leaving 10 bases between. In germline, CDR1 is SGHTA, CDR2 FQGNSA.

For the CDR3, the DNA is TGCAGCGTTGAGCAGAATAGCCAAGAGACCCAGTACTTC. Residues: CSVEQNSQETQYF. The chain combines TRBV29-1 with TRBJ2-5, with D uncertain. Looked up from germline, CDR1 is SQVTM and CDR2 is ANQGSEA. Trimming cost V 3 bases and J 1 base, with 9 bases left between them. CDR3 length equals 13 residues.

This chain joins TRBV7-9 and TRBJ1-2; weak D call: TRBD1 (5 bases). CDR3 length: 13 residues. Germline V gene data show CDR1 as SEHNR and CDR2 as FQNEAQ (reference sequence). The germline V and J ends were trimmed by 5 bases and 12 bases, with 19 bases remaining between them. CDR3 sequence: CASSPARDPGDTF. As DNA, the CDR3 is TGTGCCAGCAGCCCTGCCCGGGACCCAGGTGACACCTTC.

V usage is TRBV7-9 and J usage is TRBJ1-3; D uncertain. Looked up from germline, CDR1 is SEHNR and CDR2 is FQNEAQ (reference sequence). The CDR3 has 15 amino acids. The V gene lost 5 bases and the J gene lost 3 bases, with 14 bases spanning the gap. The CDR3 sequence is CASSESAGIGNTIYF. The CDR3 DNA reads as TGTGCCAGCAGCGAATCAGCGGGTATTGGAAACACCATATATTTT.

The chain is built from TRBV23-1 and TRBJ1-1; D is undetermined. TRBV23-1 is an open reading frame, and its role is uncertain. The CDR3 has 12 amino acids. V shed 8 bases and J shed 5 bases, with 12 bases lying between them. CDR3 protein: CASFTCGTEAFF. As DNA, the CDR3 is TGCGCCAGCTTCACGTGCGGGACTGAAGCTTTCTTT.

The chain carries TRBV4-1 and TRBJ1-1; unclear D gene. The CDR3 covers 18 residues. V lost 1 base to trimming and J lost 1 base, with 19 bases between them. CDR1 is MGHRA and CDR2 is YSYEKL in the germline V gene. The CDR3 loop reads CASSQASRLDPKNTEAFF. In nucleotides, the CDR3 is TGCGCCAGCAGCCAAGCGTCCCGGTTGGACCCCAAGAACACTGAAGCTTTCTTT.

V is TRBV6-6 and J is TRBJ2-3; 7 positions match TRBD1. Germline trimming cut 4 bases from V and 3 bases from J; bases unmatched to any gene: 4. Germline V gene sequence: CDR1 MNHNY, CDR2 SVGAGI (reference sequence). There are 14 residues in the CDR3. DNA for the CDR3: TGTGCCAGCAGTTTTCAGGGGGAGACAGATACGCAGTATTTT. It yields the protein CASSFQGETDTQYF.

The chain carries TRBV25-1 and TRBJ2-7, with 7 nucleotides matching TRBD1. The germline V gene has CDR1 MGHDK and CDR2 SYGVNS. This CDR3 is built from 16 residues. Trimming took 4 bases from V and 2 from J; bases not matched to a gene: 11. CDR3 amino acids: CASSGNRGRAAYEQYF. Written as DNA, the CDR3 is TGTGCCAGCAGTGGTAATAGGGGGCGCGCCGCCTACGAGCAGTACTTC.

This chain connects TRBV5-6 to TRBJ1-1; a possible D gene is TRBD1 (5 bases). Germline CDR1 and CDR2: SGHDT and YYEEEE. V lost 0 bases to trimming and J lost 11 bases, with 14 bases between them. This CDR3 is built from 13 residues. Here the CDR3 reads CASSLVGALEAFF. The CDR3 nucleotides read TGTGCCAGCAGCTTGGTTGGGGCCCTGGAGGCTTTCTTT.